Given below is one T cell receptor beta chain in context. The data originate from a study of blood T cell repertoires in COVID-19. Study details: T cells, B-cell-depleted T cells, or PBMCs provided the cDNA or gDNA that served as material.

The repertoire was sequenced with immunoSEQ multiplex PCR; TCRdb's copy has only in-frame clones and lacks some. Of hundreds of thousands of clones in the sample, approximately 84% were seen once. The germline gives CDR1 SGHRS, CDR2 YFSETQ. Deletions cut 4 bases from V and 0 bases from J, with 7 bases between. The length of the CDR3 is 14 residues. V usage is TRBV5-1 and J usage is TRBJ1-4; D unresolved. This TCR came from a woman aged 30 to 39 who had recovered from COVID-19. The material sequenced was PBMCs or T cells enriched from blood (not recorded which). The CDR3: CASSETTTNEKLFF. Written as DNA, the CDR3 is TGCGCCAGCAGCGAAACAACAACTAATGAAAAACTGTTTTTT. Full variable domain (rest looked up from reference TRBV5-1 and TRBJ1-4): KAGVTQTPRYLIKTRGQQVTLSCSPISGHRSVSWYQQTPGQGLQFLFEYFSETQRNKGNFPGRFSGRQFSNSRSEMNVSTLELGDSALYLCASSETTTNEKLFFGSGTQLSVL.